One and the same sample provided the 8 T cell receptor beta chains below, sequenced in a study of T cell responses to AZD1222 COVID-19 vaccine. This table comes from immunoSEQ multiplex PCR, and its TCRdb copy is limited to in-frame clones, with some not included. Found here are approximately 70,000 clones, roughly four fifths of them singletons; the top ten hold 5% to 6%. Sequenced material: peripheral blood, taken on day 0 of AZD1222 vaccination. The receptor set was obtained from an adult in good health.

This chain connects TRBV19 to TRBJ1-5; D gene unclear. The germline V and J ends were trimmed by 5 bases and 3 bases, with 14 bases remaining between them. Per the germline V gene, CDR1 is LNHDA and CDR2 is SQIVND (reference sequence). The CDR3 covers 15 residues. The CDR3 region has the DNA TGTGCCAGTAGTCAGCGGGTCGCAGACAATCAGCCCCAGCATTTT. Translating gives CASSQRVADNQPQHF.

The gene calls are TRBV3-1 (or the pseudogene TRBV3-2) and TRBJ1-5, with no clear D. Germline V gives CDR1 LGHDT, CDR2 YNNKEL (reference sequence). This CDR3 has 14 residues. Trimming pared 0 bases from V and 1 base from J, leaving 4 bases between. CDR3 sequence: CASSQDRSNQPQHF. CDR3 in DNA: TGTGCCAGCAGCCAAGATCGGAGCAATCAGCCCCAGCATTTT.

J is TRBJ1-2 and V is TRBV5-3; 8 positions agree with TRBD1. TRBV5-3 is assigned to the ORF class and has an uncertain function. The J segment lost 6 bases and the V segment lost 1 base, leaving 8 bases of the junction unmatched. There are 15 residues in the CDR3. CDR3 region: CARSLPPDRVNGYTF. In nucleotides, the CDR3 is TGTGCCAGAAGCTTGCCCCCGGACAGGGTAAATGGCTACACCTTC.

This clone was observed a handful of times. V is TRBV9 and J is TRBJ1-5; perhaps TRBD1 as D (6 bases). The CDR3 has 15 residues. Germline CDR1 and CDR2: SGDLS and YYNGEE. V gave up 0 bases and J gave up 6 bases, with 13 bases separating them. The CDR3 loop is CASSVDWGATQPQHF. As DNA, the CDR3 is TGTGCCAGCAGCGTAGATTGGGGGGCTACTCAGCCCCAGCATTTT. Complete variable domain (other parts from reference TRBV9 and TRBJ1-5): DSGVTQTPKHLITATGQRVTLRCSPRSGDLSVYWYQQSLDQGLQFLIQYYNGEERAKGNILERFSAQQFPDLHSELNLSSLELGDSALYFCASSVDWGATQPQHFGDGTRLSIL.

This clone occurred once. This chain connects TRBV12-1 to TRBJ1-5; the table's D gene call, TRBD1, was not cross checked with the DNA. TRBV12-1 counts as a pseudogene. The CDR3 covers 16 residues. The DNA of the CDR3 is TGTGCCAGCAGCCTATCCCCCAGGGGCGGCAATCAGCCCCAGCATTTT. Amino acid sequence: CASSLSPRGGNQPQHF.

This clone was seen only once. This chain connects TRBV5-4 to TRBJ1-2, with D maybe TRBD1 (5 bases). The germline V gene encodes CDR1 SGHNT and CDR2 YYREEE (reference sequence). V lost 4 bases, J lost 2 bases, and 9 bases lay in between. This CDR3 has 13 amino acids. The CDR3 region has the DNA TGTGCCAGCAGCCTCGGGGGAAACTATGGCTACACCTTC. This encodes CASSLGGNYGYTF.

The chain links TRBV4-2 to TRBJ2-5; tentative D call: TRBD1 (5 bases). The CDR3 covers 16 residues. Trimming took 0 bases from V and 4 from J, leaving 15 bases between them. Per germline, CDR1 LGHNA and CDR2 YNFKEQ. The DNA for the CDR3 is TGTGCCAGCAGCCAAGAGCTGGGGCGCGGTGGAGAGACCCAGTACTTC. This codes for CASSQELGRGGETQYF.

The chain uses TRBV25-1 and TRBJ1-6; 7 bases line up with TRBD1. This CDR3 spans 17 amino acids. Trimming cost V 1 base and J 8 bases; bases outside gene matches: 11. Germline CDR1 and CDR2: MGHDK and SYGVNS. The CDR3 nucleotides are TGTGCCAGCAGTGAATCTGCAGGGGGACTTGAGGATTCACCCCTCCACTTT. This gives the protein CASSESAGGLEDSPLHF.